Each of the 17 T cell receptor beta chains below was sequenced from the same sample in a study of T cells in Graves' hyperthyroidism and ophthalmopathy. Using RNA transcripts as the source, TCR beta CDR3 regions were amplified. An initial round of RT-PCR targeting the TCR CDR3 relied on the HTBI primer set. MiXCR was run by TCRdb on the multiplex PCR reads, yielding one entry per CDR3 protein. The repertoire holds hundreds of thousands of distinct CDR3 sequences, with about a sixth as singletons. The sample consisted of blood. All receptors come from a woman aged 18-29 years with Graves' hyperthyroidism.

The chain links TRBV19 to TRBJ1-5, with D perhaps TRBD1 (5 bases). The V gene lost 3 bases and the J gene lost 0 bases, with 9 bases spanning the gap. Germline lookup yields CDR1 LNHDA and CDR2 SQIVND (reference sequence). There are 15 residues in the CDR3. The DNA of the CDR3 is TGTGCCAGTAGTATCGCAGGGTCTAGCAATCAGCCCCAGCATTTT. Protein: CASSIAGSSNQPQHF.

This clonotype showed up many times. V and J are TRBV28 and TRBJ1-1, with 8 bases that match TRBD1. V lost 1 base, J lost 6 bases, and 13 bases stayed unmatched. The CDR3 covers 17 residues. The germline V gene encodes CDR1 MDHEN and CDR2 SYDVKM. This chain's CDR3 is CASSLYKQGVLRSEAFF. CDR3 DNA: TGTGCCAGCAGTTTATATAAACAGGGGGTCCTTCGATCTGAAGCTTTCTTT.

This clonotype was seen many times. The rearrangement links TRBV6-1 to TRBJ1-5; 9 bases match TRBD1. The junction had 3 bases not matched to a gene; V was cut back by 0 bases and J by 6 bases. Germline V CDR1 and CDR2: MNHNS, SASEGT. The CDR3 covers 15 residues. CDR3 region: CASSEAWTGAQPQHF. For the CDR3, the DNA is TGTGCCAGCAGTGAAGCATGGACAGGGGCTCAGCCCCAGCATTTT.

This clonotype appeared many times. V and J are TRBV5-6 and TRBJ2-2; D may be TRBD2 (6 bases). Trimming left V 4 bases short and J 7 bases short, with 20 bases between. Germline values: CDR1 SGHDT, CDR2 YYEEEE. The CDR3 has 16 residues. The CDR3 loop is CASSPRREGADGELFF. CDR3 bases: TGTGCCAGCAGCCCGAGGAGGGAAGGGGCGGACGGGGAGCTGTTTTTT.

This clonotype was observed at least ten times. This chain uses TRBV11-2 with TRBJ2-3; D gene ambiguous. This CDR3 comprises 15 residues. Trimming left V 4 bases short and J 0 bases short, with 11 bases between. Per germline, CDR1 SGHAT and CDR2 FQNNGV. CDR3 loop: CASSSGQGSTDTQYF. The DNA of the CDR3 is TGTGCCAGCAGCTCGGGCCAAGGAAGCACAGATACGCAGTATTTT. The full variable domain, with the rest looked up from reference TRBV11-2 and TRBJ2-3, is EAGVAQSPRYKIIEKRQSVAFWCNPISGHATLYWYQQILGQGPKLLIQFQNNGVVDDSQLPKDRFSAERLKGVDSTLKIQPAKLEDSAVYLCASSSGQGSTDTQYFGPGTRLTVL.

The V gene is TRBV5-1, the J gene TRBJ2-3; TRBD1 agrees at 7 bases. This CDR3 spans 14 amino acids. Germline V gene sequence: CDR1 SGHRS, CDR2 YFSETQ. Trimming cost V 3 bases and J 2 bases; bases outside gene matches: 3. The CDR3 DNA reads as TGCGCCAGCAGCTCAACAGGGGACACAGATACGCAGTATTTT. Amino acid sequence: CASSSTGDTDTQYF.

This clonotype was observed many times. V is TRBV20-1 and J is TRBJ1-2; unclear D gene. This CDR3 comprises 11 residues. V lost 3 bases, J lost 5 bases, and 7 bases lay in between. Looked up from germline, CDR1 is DFQATT and CDR2 is SNEGSKA (reference sequence). CDR3 DNA sequence: TGCAGTGCTAGTATGGGGTATGGCTACACCTTC. This codes for CSASMGYGYTF.

The chain employs TRBV7-9 and TRBJ2-2; D perhaps matches TRBD1 (6 bases). V was shortened by 4 bases and J by 5 bases, with 17 bases between the two germline ends. This CDR3 contains 16 residues. In germline, CDR1 is SEHNR, CDR2 FQNEAQ (reference sequence). This chain's CDR3 is CASSSSQGRGTGELFF. DNA for the CDR3: TGTGCCAGCAGCTCATCGCAGGGGAGAGGGACCGGGGAGCTGTTTTTT.

The rearrangement joins TRBV5-1 to TRBJ2-5; 8 nucleotides line up with TRBD1. Trimming cost V 0 bases and J 4 bases; bases outside gene matches: 11. This CDR3 spans 17 amino acids. Germline CDR1 and CDR2: SGHRS and YFSETQ. CDR3 bases: TGCGCCAGCAGCTTGGCCGGTGGGCAGGGGGCCGGAGAGACCCAGTACTTC. This sequence encodes CASSLAGGQGAGETQYF.

This clonotype was counted only a few times. The genes are TRBV10-3 and TRBJ1-1, with 9 positions matching TRBD1. The CDR3 is made up of 15 amino acids. V gave up 4 bases and J gave up 5 bases; unmatched junction bases: 8. CDR1 and CDR2 from the germline V gene are ENHRY and SYGVKD. This chain's CDR3 is CAISGEDRGTTEAFF. The DNA of the CDR3 is TGTGCCATCAGTGGCGAGGACAGGGGAACAACTGAAGCTTTCTTT.

This clonotype was recorded many times. The chain recombines TRBV15 with TRBJ2-3; TRBD1 matches 10 bases. The trim removed 3 bases at V and 5 bases at J, leaving 8 bases unmatched. The CDR3 contains 16 residues. Germline assignment: CDR1 LNHNV and CDR2 YYDKDF (reference sequence). This CDR3 reads CATSSPEGQGIDTQYF. The CDR3 DNA reads as TGTGCCACCAGCAGCCCTGAGGGACAGGGGATAGATACGCAGTATTTT.

This clonotype was observed at least ten times. This chain uses TRBV12-3 or TRBV12-4 with TRBJ2-3; the match to TRBD1 covers 10 bases. V dropped 6 bases and J dropped 5; count of bases not matched to a gene: 11. This CDR3 region has 16 residues. The CDR3 DNA follows: TGTGCCAGCAGGATAACACCGGGACAGGGGTTAGATACGCAGTATTTT. This codes for CASRITPGQGLDTQYF.

This clonotype was detected a few times. The chain combines TRBV20-1 with TRBJ1-1, with unresolved D. Between the trimmed V and J ends, which lost 1 base and 0 bases, there was a span of 18 bases. Germline loops: CDR1 DFQATT, CDR2 SNEGSKA (reference sequence). The CDR3 spans 17 residues. Here the CDR3 reads CSARARKKGRMNTEAFF. The CDR3, as DNA: TGCAGTGCTAGAGCCCGAAAGAAGGGAAGAATGAACACTGAAGCTTTCTTT.

This clonotype was observed at least ten times. This rearrangement joins TRBV11-3 to TRBJ2-1; TRBD2 is a possible D gene (5 bases). V was pared by 0 bases and J by 11 bases, with 20 bases between. The CDR3 is 16 residues long. CDR1 is SGHNT and CDR2 is YENEEA in the germline V gene. The CDR3 DNA sequence: TGTGCCAGCAGCTTAGATCCCACCGCCAGGCCGGGGAAGCAGTTCTTC. It encodes CASSLDPTARPGKQFF.

At least ten counts were recorded for this clonotype. The V gene is TRBV7-9, the J gene TRBJ2-3, with 7 bases aligning to TRBD2. The V gene's germline CDR1 is SEHNR and CDR2 FQNEAQ (reference sequence). The CDR3 covers 15 residues. The J segment lost 3 bases and the V segment lost 5 bases, leaving 8 bases of the junction unmatched. The DNA of the CDR3 is TGTGCCAGCAGCCCACTAGCGTCTGGGACAGATACGCAGTATTTT. Protein: CASSPLASGTDTQYF.

This clonotype was seen at least ten times. This chain connects TRBV20-1 to TRBJ2-7, with 14 bases aligning to TRBD2. Germline V gene data show CDR1 as DFQATT and CDR2 as SNEGSKA (reference sequence). V gave up 6 bases and J gave up 3 bases; unmatched junction bases: 19. The CDR3 length is 19 residues. The CDR3 sequence: CSARKTSGGAKPPYYEQYF. The CDR3 DNA reads TGCAGTGCCCGGAAGACTAGCGGGGGGGCCAAGCCCCCTTACTACGAGCAGTACTTC.

The rearrangement uses TRBV7-3 and TRBJ2-3; 7 positions agree with TRBD2. Germline V lookup: CDR1 SGHTA, CDR2 FQGTGA. With V trimmed by 1 base and J by 6 bases, 7 bases remained unmatched. The CDR3 consists of 15 residues. CDR3 nucleotide sequence: TGTGCCAGCAGCTTAATGGGCGGGAGTGGGGATACGCAGTATTTT. It translates to CASSLMGGSGDTQYF.